This T cell receptor beta chain was captured by sequencing in a study of blood T cell repertoires in COVID-19. Study-level background: Researchers got acute and convalescent COVID-19 samples from the United States, Italy and Spain.

Libraries were prepared by immunoSEQ multiplex PCR; TCRdb keeps only in-frame clonotypes and omits some of them. The table lists about 280,000 clones, roughly 85% of them singletons. The sequence was obtained from a man aged 50 or older with active or convalescent COVID-19. What was sequenced was peripheral blood.

CDR3 coding DNA: TGTGCCAGCAGTGCACACAACAGGGGCGGAGGGGGCTACACCTTC. This sequence encodes CASSAHNRGGGGYTF. V and J are TRBV27 and TRBJ1-2, with TRBD1 identical over 7 bases. The ends lost 5 bases at V and 8 bases at J; junction bases unmatched: 14. CDR1 MNHEY and CDR2 SMNVEV come from the germline V gene (reference sequence). The length of the CDR3 is 15 residues.